A single sample gave rise to the 31 T cell receptor beta chains below, sequenced in a study of neoadjuvant anti-PD-1 for oral cavity cancer. Time point noted: after neoadjuvant nivolumab, at surgical resection. Generated by immunoSEQ multiplex PCR, the TCRdb table keeps only in-frame clones and is missing some. The top ten clones hold about a sixth of a sample with some 40,000 clones, roughly two fifths of them seen once. Sequencing was performed on tumor tissue, taken after nivolumab (anti-PD-1) treatment. The receptors derive from a person aged 40 to 85 with oral cavity squamous cell carcinoma.

This clone was counted between two and nine times. The J gene is TRBJ2-1, the V gene TRBV28; 11 bases are shared with TRBD2. V was clipped by 7 bases and J by 6 bases; unmatched bases: 11. Germline V gene lookup returns CDR1 MDHEN and CDR2 SYDVKM. CDR3 length equals 16 residues. CDR3 in amino acids: CASINQGLADFNEQFF. The CDR3 DNA reads TGTGCCAGCATCAATCAGGGACTAGCGGATTTCAATGAGCAGTTCTTC. Full variable domain (remainder filled in from reference TRBV28 and TRBJ2-1): DVKVTQSSRYLVKRTGEKVFLECVQDMDHENMFWYRQDPGLGLRLIYFSYDVKMKEKGDIPEGYSVSREKKERFSLILESASTNQTSMYLCASINQGLADFNEQFFGPGTRLTVL.

The V and J genes are TRBV9 and TRBJ2-3; 14 bases fit TRBD2. This CDR3 comprises 19 residues. The germline CDR1 and CDR2 sequences are SGDLS and YYNGEE. Trimming cost V 3 bases and J 4 bases; bases outside gene matches: 13. The CDR3 sequence is CASSAQAGTSGSRADTQYF. CDR3 nucleotide sequence: TGTGCCAGCAGCGCCCAAGCCGGGACTAGCGGGAGCCGGGCAGATACGCAGTATTTT.

This clone was counted a single time. This rearrangement joins TRBV6-6 to TRBJ2-2; D gene ambiguous. Germline loops: CDR1 MNHNY, CDR2 SVGAGI (reference sequence). This CDR3 region has 13 residues. With 2 bases removed from V and 6 bases from J, the gap between germline ends came to 7 bases. The CDR3 sequence: CASSYIRAGELFF. The CDR3 DNA follows: TGTGCCAGCAGTTACATCCGTGCCGGGGAGCTGTTTTTT.

A few counts support this clone. This rearrangement joins TRBV30 to TRBJ1-5; TRBD1 might be the D (5 bases). CDR3 length: 16 residues. Germline CDR1 and CDR2: GTSNPN and SVGIG (reference sequence). Trimming shortened V by 2 bases and J by 0 bases, and 14 bases separated the two germline ends. CDR3 nucleotide sequence: TGTGCCTGGAGTATTAGAGGGGTGAATAGCAATCAGCCCCAGCATTTT. Translating gives CAWSIRGVNSNQPQHF.

This clone has more than one count but fewer than ten. This chain's CDR3 is CASRGRTDKNTGELFF. The CDR3 DNA reads TGTGCCAGCAGAGGACGGACAGATAAGAACACCGGGGAGCTGTTTTTT. This chain uses TRBV6-6 with TRBJ2-2, with a weak D call TRBD1 (6 bases). V lost 6 bases and J 1 base, leaving 15 bases between the germline ends. Germline V gives CDR1 MNHNY, CDR2 SVGAGI (reference sequence). The CDR3 length is 16 residues.

A single count supports this clone. The chain is built from TRBV29-1 and TRBJ2-7, with D unclear. V was clipped by 4 bases and J by 3 bases, with 10 bases between them. Per germline, CDR1 SQVTM and CDR2 ANQGSEA. The CDR3 covers 12 residues. DNA of the CDR3: TGCAGCGTTGTCGAGGATTTCTACGAGCAGTACTTC. It specifies CSVVEDFYEQYF.

The chain carries TRBV7-9 and TRBJ2-7; a possible D gene is TRBD2 (6 bases). This CDR3 has 13 residues. Trimming left V 4 bases short and J 4 bases short, with 11 bases between. The germline gives CDR1 SEHNR, CDR2 FQNEAQ (reference sequence). The CDR3 DNA reads as TGTGCCAGCAGCTCTCCCCGGGAGTACGAGCAGTACTTC. Residues: CASSSPREYEQYF.

The genes are TRBV5-1 and TRBJ1-2; 9 positions match TRBD1. Per the germline V gene, CDR1 is SGHRS and CDR2 is YFSETQ. With 2 bases clipped from V and 8 bases from J, the junction kept 7 bases outside the gene matches. This CDR3 is 14 amino acids long. The CDR3 nucleotides are TGCGCCAGCAGCTTAACCCCACAGGGGGCCGGCTACACCTTC. This gives the protein CASSLTPQGAGYTF.

The chain recombines TRBV11-1 with TRBJ2-7, with 8 bases lining up with TRBD2. Germline CDR1 SGHAT, CDR2 FQDESV (reference sequence). This CDR3 region has 13 residues. V was pared by 8 bases and J by 0 bases, with 3 bases of the junction left unmatched. The CDR3 region is CASSSGFSYEQYF. For the CDR3, the DNA is TGTGCCAGCTCTAGCGGGTTCTCCTACGAGCAGTACTTC.

The gene calls are TRBV10-1 and TRBJ2-1; TRBD2 agrees at 9 bases. The CDR3 spans 14 residues. The germline V gene encodes CDR1 WNHNN and CDR2 SYGVQD (reference sequence). V shed 0 bases, J shed 12 bases, and the junction held 6 bases outside the gene matches. The CDR3 sequence is CASSESNRGRAQFF. CDR3 in DNA: TGCGCCAGCAGTGAGTCGAATCGCGGGAGGGCGCAGTTCTTC.

The chain employs TRBV9 and TRBJ2-2; the D gene is possibly TRBD1 (5 bases). The CDR3 spans 13 residues. Germline CDR1 SGDLS, CDR2 YYNGEE. The ends were cut back, 4 bases at V and 7 bases at J, with 11 bases in the middle. The CDR3: CASSFRTNGELFF. The CDR3 nucleotides read TGTGCCAGCAGCTTCCGGACAAACGGGGAGCTGTTTTTT.

The chain links TRBV10-2 to TRBJ1-2; D unclear. The germline gives CDR1 WSHSY, CDR2 SAAADI. V was trimmed by 5 bases and J by 9 bases, leaving 19 bases between them. The CDR3 extends over 14 amino acids. The CDR3 coding sequence is TGCGCCAGCAGTTACCGAGTGGGAACGACTAGCTACACCTTC. Translating gives CASSYRVGTTSYTF.

There are a few counts of this clone. The rearrangement uses TRBV28 and TRBJ1-2; TRBD1 aligns across 9 bases. CDR1 and CDR2 (germline): MDHEN, SYDVKM. The J segment lost 8 bases and the V segment lost 4 bases, leaving 8 bases of the junction unmatched. CDR3 length: 14 residues. As DNA, the CDR3 is TGTGCCAGCAGTTGGGACAGGGTGGCGGACGGCTACACCTTC. The encoded protein is CASSWDRVADGYTF.

This clone showed up just a few times. This sequence joins TRBV9 and TRBJ2-3; D uncertain. Deletions cut 0 bases from V and 4 bases from J, with 12 bases between. Germline V gene lookup returns CDR1 SGDLS and CDR2 YYNGEE. The CDR3 has 15 residues. This chain's CDR3 is CASSVEGYGADTQYF. The DNA for the CDR3 is TGTGCCAGCAGCGTAGAAGGGTATGGGGCAGATACGCAGTATTTT.

This clone has a single count. The gene calls are TRBV15 and TRBJ2-1; D possibly uses TRBD1 or TRBD2 (5 bases each). V shed 0 bases and J shed 10 bases, with 16 bases lying between them. The germline gives CDR1 LNHNV, CDR2 YYDKDF (reference sequence). The CDR3 totals 15 residues. The CDR3 region is CATSRDRVRGDEQFF. DNA for the CDR3: TGTGCCACCAGCAGAGATCGGGTTCGGGGCGACGAGCAGTTCTTC.

This chain joins TRBV7-2 and TRBJ2-7, with 9 bases that match TRBD1. Germline V gives CDR1 SGHTA, CDR2 FQGNSA. The CDR3 is 17 amino acids. With 5 bases clipped from V and 2 bases from J, the junction kept 13 bases outside the gene matches. The DNA for the CDR3 is TGTGCCAGCAGCCCGGACAGGGGCTACGAACTTACCTACGAGCAGTACTTC. It codes for CASSPDRGYELTYEQYF.

This rearrangement joins TRBV28 to TRBJ1-2; tentative D call: TRBD1 (5 bases). Per the germline V gene, CDR1 is MDHEN and CDR2 is SYDVKM. Trimming removed 8 bases from V and 5 bases from J, with 9 bases in between. The CDR3 is 11 amino acids. The CDR3 reads CASERQYGYTF. CDR3 sequence (DNA): TGTGCCAGCGAACGACAGTATGGCTACACCTTC.

The V call is TRBV7-9, the J call TRBJ1-1; unclear D gene. Germline V gene data show CDR1 as SEHNR and CDR2 as FQNEAQ (reference sequence). This CDR3 contains 14 residues. Trimming cost V 3 bases and J 1 base, with 9 bases left between them. The CDR3 spells CASSFGGGNTEAFF. In DNA form, the CDR3 reads TGTGCCAGCAGCTTTGGAGGAGGGAACACTGAAGCTTTCTTT.

The chain employs TRBV27 and TRBJ2-7, with 10 bases fitting TRBD1. The V segment lost 7 bases and the J segment 6 bases; nucleotides outside the gene matches: 15. Germline CDR1 reads MNHEY; CDR2 reads SMNVEV (reference sequence). The CDR3 length is 16 residues. The CDR3 DNA is TGTGCCAGCACACCTATGCGGGGACAGGGGTTTCGCGAGCAGTACTTC. As protein: CASTPMRGQGFREQYF.

This clone was recorded a few times. The chain uses TRBV7-6 and TRBJ2-7; TRBD2 matches at 7 bases. The J segment lost 3 bases and the V segment lost 4 bases, leaving 12 bases of the junction unmatched. CDR1 is SGHVS and CDR2 is FNYEAQ in the germline V gene. The CDR3 length is 16 residues. The CDR3 nucleotides are TGTGCCAGCAGCTCGGGACTATCCAGCGGGAACTACGAGCAGTACTTC. It specifies CASSSGLSSGNYEQYF.

The rearrangement joins TRBV19 to TRBJ2-6; a possible D gene is TRBD2 (6 bases). The germline V gene encodes CDR1 LNHDA and CDR2 SQIVND (reference sequence). The CDR3 totals 13 residues. The V end lost 9 bases, the J end lost 7 bases, and 13 bases lay between the germline ends. The CDR3 coding sequence is TGTGCCAGCGCGTCGGGGGTAGCCAACGTCCTGACTTTC. Translated, it gives CASASGVANVLTF.

This chain uses TRBV2 with TRBJ1-1; D call uncertain. Trimming cost V 5 bases and J 1 base, with 14 bases left between them. The CDR3 totals 15 residues. CDR1 is SNHLY and CDR2 is FYNNEI in the germline V gene. CDR3 bases: TGTGCCAGCAGTCCCCGGCCTAGACGGAACACTGAAGCTTTCTTT. Encoded protein: CASSPRPRRNTEAFF.

As regards this clone: This likely comes from a read error, as the CDR3 has no conserved phenylalanine or tryptophan at its end. It is unclear where the CDR3 begins or ends on the DNA, so no DNA is shown, and the CDR3 is as TCRdb lists it. V gene TRBV28 combines with J gene TRBJ1-1. The CDR3 totals 12 residues, both ends included. Germline CDR1 is MDHEN and CDR2 is SYDVKM. This chain's CDR3 is CASSSLTTGTVS.

Only one count was recorded for this clone. V usage is TRBV27 and J usage is TRBJ2-7, with TRBD1 identical over 8 bases. The germline gives CDR1 MNHEY, CDR2 SMNVEV (reference sequence). The CDR3 is made up of 14 amino acids. V dropped 2 bases and J dropped 3; count of bases not matched to a gene: 3. CDR3 region: CASSLETGDYEQYF. The CDR3 nucleotides are TGTGCCAGCAGTTTAGAGACAGGGGACTACGAGCAGTACTTC.

This chain connects TRBV15 to TRBJ1-4; the D gene is possibly TRBD1 (6 bases). V was trimmed by 4 bases and J by 6 bases, leaving 15 bases between them. The CDR3 loop spans 15 amino acids. CDR1 is LNHNV, CDR2 YYDKDF, per germline (reference sequence). CDR3 region: CATSKPARGDEKLFF. The CDR3 nucleotides read TGTGCCACCAGCAAGCCGGCCAGGGGAGATGAAAAACTGTTTTTT.

The rearrangement joins TRBV9 to TRBJ1-1, with D maybe TRBD1 (5 bases). Germline-derived CDR1 and CDR2 are SGDLS and YYNGEE. CDR3 length equals 16 residues. V was cut by 1 base and J by 0 bases, with 13 bases left in between. The CDR3 is CASSVPPGTLNTEAFF. The CDR3 nucleotides read TGTGCCAGCAGCGTACCTCCCGGGACTCTGAACACTGAAGCTTTCTTT.

This clone turned up a few times. V gene TRBV5-1 combines with J gene TRBJ2-7; D is undetermined. CDR1 and CDR2 (germline): SGHRS, YFSETQ. The V end lost 2 bases, the J end lost 3 bases, and 9 bases lay between the germline ends. The CDR3 extends over 13 amino acids. CDR3 loop: CASSFFHHYEQYF. In DNA, the CDR3 is TGCGCCAGCAGCTTTTTTCACCACTACGAGCAGTACTTC. The variable domain in full, completed from reference TRBV5-1 and TRBJ2-7, reads KAGVTQTPRYLIKTRGQQVTLSCSPISGHRSVSWYQQTPGQGLQFLFEYFSETQRNKGNFPGRFSGRQFSNSRSEMNVSTLELGDSALYLCASSFFHHYEQYFGPGTRLTVT.

This clone was seen more than once but under ten times. Other DNA sequences within the sample encode an identical CDR3. The chain couples TRBV9 to TRBJ1-2; D gene unclear. CDR1 and CDR2 (germline): SGDLS, YYNGEE. This CDR3 comprises 12 residues. Trimming pared 4 bases from V and 1 base from J, leaving 5 bases between. The chain's CDR3 is CASSLSNYGYTF. The CDR3 nucleotides are TGTGCCAGCAGCCTGAGTAACTATGGCTACACCTTC. The variable domain in full, with the rest retrieved from reference TRBV9 and TRBJ1-2, is DSGVTQTPKHLITATGQRVTLRCSPRSGDLSVYWYQQSLDQGLQFLIQYYNGEERAKGNILERFSAQQFPDLHSELNLSSLELGDSALYFCASSLSNYGYTFGSGTRLTVV.

This clone was observed a single time. The chain uses TRBV2 and TRBJ1-2, with unresolved D. The CDR3 contains 13 residues. V lost 3 bases and J lost 5, with 10 bases in between. Germline CDR1 is SNHLY and CDR2 is FYNNEI. CDR3 in amino acids: CASSEPAGYGYTF. Here the CDR3 DNA reads TGTGCCAGCAGTGAGCCTGCGGGGTATGGCTACACCTTC. Variable domain in full (rest from reference TRBV2 and TRBJ1-2): EPEVTQTPSHQVTQMGQEVILRCVPISNHLYFYWYRQILGQKVEFLVSFYNNEISEKSEIFDDQFSVERPDGSNFTLKIRSTKLEDSAMYFCASSEPAGYGYTFGSGTRLTVV.

This clone was seen only a few times. The rearrangement joins TRBV19 to TRBJ2-1; D not certain. The V and J ends lost 3 bases and 5 bases respectively, with 14 bases between them. The CDR3 is 15 residues long. Looked up from germline, CDR1 is LNHDA and CDR2 is SQIVND (reference sequence). The CDR3 DNA sequence: TGTGCCAGTAGTATGGCCGGGCTGGGAAACAATGAGCAGTTCTTC. This translates into CASSMAGLGNNEQFF.

V gene TRBV29-1 combines with J gene TRBJ1-1; D ambiguous. Germline V gene lookup returns CDR1 SQVTM and CDR2 ANQGSEA. The CDR3 has 13 residues. The V end was cut by 4 bases, the J end by 10 bases, with 19 bases between. CDR3 sequence reads: CSVAKESMLAAFF. The CDR3 DNA reads TGCAGCGTTGCAAAAGAGAGCATGTTAGCAGCTTTCTTT.